These 10 T cell receptor beta chains were all obtained from the same sample, sequenced in a study of T cells in narcolepsy. Method: immunoSEQ multiplex PCR; TCRdb's copy keeps in-frame clones and lacks some. The data contain around 32,000 clones, 80% to 85% of them singletons. The sample consisted of memory (CD45RA-) CD4+ T cells from blood. These receptors originate from a human donor in good health.

V is TRBV9 and J is TRBJ1-1, with D maybe TRBD1 (5 bases). Germline lookup yields CDR1 SGDLS and CDR2 YYNGEE. V lost 4 bases to trimming and J lost 6 bases, with 13 bases between them. The CDR3 extends over 13 amino acids. The CDR3 loop reads CASSSSPGPEAFF. The CDR3 nucleotides are TGTGCCAGCAGCTCGAGTCCGGGGCCTGAAGCTTTCTTT.

The rearrangement uses TRBV30 and TRBJ2-4; TRBD1 or TRBD2 may be the D gene (6 bases each). CDR3 length: 13 amino acids. CDR1 is GTSNPN and CDR2 is SVGIG in the germline V gene (reference sequence). V lost 7 bases and J lost 0, with 10 bases in between. CDR3 nucleotide sequence: TGTGCCTACGGGGGCGTAGCCAAAAACATTCAGTACTTC. It translates to CAYGGVAKNIQYF. The full variable domain, rest sourced from reference TRBV30 and TRBJ2-4, is SQTIHQWPATLVQPVGSPLSLECTVEGTSNPNLYWYRQAAGRGLQLLFYSVGIGQISSEVPQNLSASRPQDRQFILSSKKLLLSDSGFYLCAYGGVAKNIQYFGAGTRLSVL.

The rearrangement uses TRBV28 and TRBJ1-4, with TRBD1 matching over 8 bases. Trimming removed 6 bases from V and 7 bases from J; junction bases left unmatched: 10. CDR3 size: 15 residues. Germline loops: CDR1 MDHEN, CDR2 SYDVKM. Here the CDR3 DNA reads TGTGCCAGCAGGGGTACGGACAGGGAGCGTGAAAAACTGTTTTTT. This translates into CASRGTDREREKLFF.

The chain is built from TRBV7-2 and TRBJ2-1, with 8 nucleotides matching TRBD1. The trim removed 2 bases at V and 3 bases at J, leaving 3 bases unmatched. The CDR3 is made up of 15 amino acids. In germline, CDR1 is SGHTA, CDR2 FQGNSA. The CDR3 sequence: CASSLRQGNYNEQFF. CDR3 nucleotide sequence: TGTGCCAGCAGCTTAAGACAGGGGAACTACAATGAGCAGTTCTTC.

The chain links TRBV2 to TRBJ1-3, with 11 bases fitting TRBD1. CDR1 is SNHLY, CDR2 FYNNEI, per germline. This CDR3 region has 18 residues. With 8 bases clipped from V and 0 bases from J, the junction kept 12 bases outside the gene matches. CDR3 bases: TGTGCCAGCCGAAGGACAGGGGGCCAGGGAAGCTCTGGAAACACCATATATTTT. Translating gives CASRRTGGQGSSGNTIYF.

This clone has a handful of counts. The rearrangement joins TRBV5-5 to TRBJ1-5; unclear D gene. The ends were cut back, 7 bases at V and 2 bases at J, with 10 bases in the middle. Germline V gene lookup returns CDR1 SGHKS and CDR2 YYEKEE (reference sequence). The CDR3 has 13 residues. The CDR3 DNA sequence: TGTGCCAGCTCGGAGGTGGGCAATCAGCCCCAGCATTTT. Encoded protein: CASSEVGNQPQHF.

The chain recombines TRBV28 with TRBJ1-4; D is unclear. CDR3 length equals 15 residues. Per germline, CDR1 MDHEN and CDR2 SYDVKM. The V end lost 4 bases, the J end lost 7 bases, and 16 bases lay between the germline ends. This CDR3 is CASSSTLRAGEKLFF. CDR3 in DNA: TGTGCCAGCAGTTCAACCCTAAGGGCAGGTGAAAAACTGTTTTTT.

The chain joins TRBV30 to TRBJ1-2, with 10 positions matching TRBD1. J lost 6 bases, V lost 3 bases, and 4 bases had no gene match. The CDR3 is 13 amino acids. Germline V lookup: CDR1 GTSNPN, CDR2 SVGIG (reference sequence). The CDR3 DNA reads TGTGCCTGGAGCGCCGACAGGGGGCATGGCTACACCTTC. It is translated as CAWSADRGHGYTF.

The J gene is TRBJ1-4, the V gene TRBV7-6; D remains ambiguous. V was cut by 2 bases and J by 7 bases, with 8 bases left in between. The CDR3 is made up of 13 amino acids. Germline CDR1 SGHVS, CDR2 FNYEAQ. The CDR3 DNA sequence: TGTGCCAGCAGCTTATCTTATGGTGAAAAACTGTTTTTT. Its protein is CASSLSYGEKLFF.

The chain joins TRBV2 to TRBJ1-2; D call uncertain. Germline V gives CDR1 SNHLY, CDR2 FYNNEI. The CDR3 has 13 amino acids. The ends were cut back, 8 bases at V and 6 bases at J, with 16 bases in the middle. The CDR3 loop reads CASRFLREDGYTF. The CDR3 DNA reads as TGTGCCAGCCGGTTTCTCCGGGAGGATGGCTACACCTTC.